This T cell receptor (beta chain) was captured in a study of T cells in Graves' hyperthyroidism and ophthalmopathy. Researchers took RNA transcripts and amplified the TCR beta CDR3 regions from them. HTBI primers were the set used in a first-round RT-PCR of the TCR CDR3. Each CDR3 protein is one row after TCRdb ran MiXCR on the multiplex PCR reads. The table records roughly 710,000 distinct CDR3 sequences, about 35% of them present only once. The ends were cut back, 3 bases at V and 3 bases at J, with 11 bases in the middle. This CDR3 spans 14 amino acids. If no ophthalmopathy progression occurred within 18 months, Graves' hyperthyroidism was stable.

The TCR sequence derives from a woman aged 40 to 49 with Graves' hyperthyroidism. The rearrangement uses TRBV12-3 or TRBV12-4 and TRBJ2-5; D perhaps matches TRBD1 (5 bases). Sample: blood. The CDR3 spells CASSFFQGKETQYF. In DNA, the CDR3 is TGTGCCAGCAGTTTTTTTCAGGGAAAAGAGACCCAGTACTTC.